This TCR beta chain was obtained from a study of T cell clones after liver transplantation. Looking at the study overall: A pre-transplant mixed lymphocyte reaction with TCRbeta sequencing defined graft-donor-reactive clones followed in post-transplant blood. Without induction therapy, subjects received standard immunosuppression until 12-24 months post-transplant. Tolerant meant at least one year fully off immunosuppression without liver enzymes above twice normal. Draws occurred before transplant, before withdrawal, and after complete or failed withdrawal.

Germline V gives CDR1 LNHDA, CDR2 SQIVND (reference sequence). V was clipped by 5 bases and J by 3 bases, with 10 bases between them. The CDR3 covers 13 residues. The data were produced by immunoSEQ multiplex PCR, yet TCRdb's version contains in-frame clones alone and is incomplete. In the table there are 95,000 to 110,000 clones, roughly 80% of which are singletons. The origin of this receptor is a human donor who received a liver transplant. Sequenced here: CD4+ T cells from blood, sampled before liver transplant. The chain carries TRBV19 and TRBJ2-5; D not resolved. The CDR3 coding sequence is TGTGCCAGTAGTCGGTCAGCGAAAGAGACCCAGTACTTC. This gives the protein CASSRSAKETQYF.